This is a list of T cell receptor beta chains from one sample in a study of vaccination effects on CD4 cells after COVID-19. Clones were sequenced by immunoSEQ multiplex PCR, and TCRdb holds only the in-frame ones, with some missing. The data contain some 50,000 clones, around three quarters of them seen just once; the ten biggest clones take up roughly 16%. Their antigens remain unidentified. The specimen was CD4+ T cells from PBMCs cultured with HCoV-OC43 spike peptides, collected after COVID-19 vaccination. The receptors here all came from a human donor who received a COVID-19 vaccine. CDR3s include the opening cysteine and the closing phenylalanine or tryptophan. D genes are given only for firm matches. The size field is filled for only some rows; it gives once, few, many or a size class.

cdr3_length j_call v_call d_call clone_size cdr3_aa cdr3_nt
14 TRBJ2-1 TRBV6-4 . . CASSVASTNNEQFF TGTGCCAGCAGTGTGGCTAGCACGAACAATGAGCAGTTCTTC
15 TRBJ1-4 TRBV5-4 . . CASSTTGAPNEKLFF TGTGCCAGCAGTACAACAGGAGCTCCTAATGAAAAACTGTTTTTT
12 TRBJ2-1 TRBV6-2/TRBV6-3 . . CASSSRHNEQFF TGTGCCAGCAGTTCTAGACACAATGAGCAGTTCTTC
15 TRBJ2-1 TRBV5-1 TRBD2 . CASSFGNGGAGEQFF TGCGCCAGCAGCTTCGGGAACGGGGGGGCCGGTGAGCAGTTCTTC
16 TRBJ1-1 TRBV15 . few CATSSPQGMMNTEAFF TGTGCCACCAGCAGTCCTCAGGGAATGATGAACACTGAAGCTTTCTTT
12 TRBJ2-7 TRBV6-5 TRBD1 . CASSRQGYEQYF TGTGCCAGCAGCCGACAGGGATACGAGCAGTACTTC
17 TRBJ2-1 TRBV6-6 TRBD2 . CASSRTSGGASYNEQFF TGTGCCAGCAGTCGCACTAGCGGGGGGGCCTCGTACAATGAGCAGTTCTTC
16 TRBJ2-3 TRBV5-1 TRBD2 . CASSLAASGSTDTQYF TGCGCCAGCAGCTTGGCGGCTAGCGGGTCCACAGATACGCAGTATTTT
16 TRBJ2-1 TRBV7-6 TRBD2 . CASSLSGTSLVNEQFF TGTGCCAGCAGCTTATCCGGGACTAGCCTCGTCAATGAGCAGTTCTTC
14 TRBJ1-2 TRBV30 . . CAWSLEIGGYGYTF TGTGCCTGGAGTCTGGAGATTGGGGGCTATGGCTACACCTTC
13 TRBJ1-1 TRBV12-3/TRBV12-4 . . CASSLSGVTEAFF TGTGCCAGCAGTTTATCAGGGGTCACTGAAGCTTTCTTT
15 TRBJ2-5 TRBV7-9 . . CASSFERSLQETQYF TGTGCCAGCAGCTTCGAGCGCAGCCTCCAAGAGACCCAGTACTTC
19 TRBJ1-1 TRBV18 TRBD1 . CASSPLGGTASERSTEAFF TGTGCCAGCTCACCATTAGGCGGGACAGCCTCCGAAAGGTCTACTGAAGCTTTCTTT
14 TRBJ1-4 TRBV2 . . CASSYLSGGEKLFF TGTGCCAGCAGTTATCTATCTGGAGGTGAAAAACTGTTTTTT
18 TRBJ1-6 TRBV7-9 TRBD1 . CASSLARRGQYGNSPLHF TGTGCCAGCAGCTTAGCGCGTCGGGGACAGTACGGGAATTCACCCCTCCACTTT
14 TRBJ1-2 TRBV24-1 . few CATSTLGQSYGYTF TGTGCCACCAGTACCCTTGGACAGTCTTATGGCTACACCTTC
16 TRBJ2-5 TRBV5-8 TRBD2 once CASSTGTSGEQETQYF TGTGCCAGCAGCACCGGGACTAGCGGGGAACAAGAGACCCAGTACTTC
15 TRBJ1-4 TRBV9 TRBD1 . CASSVGTGVNEKLFF TGTGCCAGCAGCGTAGGGACAGGAGTTAATGAAAAACTGTTTTTT
15 TRBJ2-4 TRBV6-6 . . CASRAAEIAKNIQYF TGTGCCAGCAGGGCAGCGGAAATAGCCAAAAACATTCAGTACTTC
15 TRBJ2-7 TRBV6-5 TRBD1 . CASEIPGQGRYEQYF TGTGCCAGCGAGATACCCGGACAGGGTCGCTACGAGCAGTACTTC
13 TRBJ2-1 TRBV7-9 TRBD1 . CASSLALSGGQFF TGTGCCAGCAGCTTAGCATTGTCAGGGGGACAGTTCTTC
13 TRBJ2-5 TRBV6-5 . . CASRKDRVATQYF TGTGCCAGCAGGAAGGATAGGGTGGCGACCCAGTACTTC
15 TRBJ2-1 TRBV7-8 TRBD1 . CASSPRDRGLNEQFF TGTGCCAGCAGCCCACGGGACAGGGGGCTGAATGAGCAGTTCTTC
17 TRBJ1-2 TRBV6-1 TRBD1 . CASSEDLAGGYIYGYTF TGTGCCAGCAGTGAAGATCTTGCAGGGGGATATATCTATGGCTACACCTTC
19 TRBJ2-3 TRBV19 TRBD2 . CASSRRGRGLAGVLDTQYF TGTGCCAGTAGTAGGAGGGGTCGGGGACTAGCGGGAGTTTTAGATACGCAGTATTTT
14 TRBJ1-6 TRBV9 TRBD1 . CASSGQGGYSPLHF TGTGCCAGCAGCGGACAGGGAGGGTATTCACCCCTCCACTTT
14 TRBJ2-5 TRBV29-1 TRBD2 . CSARLAGTQETQYF TGCAGCGCTCGACTAGCGGGAACTCAAGAGACCCAGTACTTC
17 TRBJ2-4 TRBV18 TRBD2 . CASSPPLLAGTKNIQYF TGTGCCAGCTCACCACCGTTGCTAGCGGGCACCAAAAACATTCAGTACTTC
15 TRBJ1-2 TRBV5-1 TRBD1 . CASTPGQGLGYGYTF TGCGCCAGCACCCCGGGACAGGGGTTAGGCTATGGCTACACCTTC
14 TRBJ1-1 TRBV4-2 . . CASSQVGVGTEAFF TGTGCCAGCAGCCAAGTGGGAGTGGGCACTGAAGCTTTCTTT
16 TRBJ2-7 TRBV5-6 TRBD2 . CASSPRLAGGPRYPYF TGTGCCAGCAGCCCAAGACTAGCGGGAGGGCCAAGGTATCCGTACTTC
15 TRBJ2-3 TRBV3-1/TRBV3-2 TRBD1 . CASSTTGSDTDTQYF TGTGCCAGCAGCACGACAGGGAGCGACACAGATACGCAGTATTTT
14 TRBJ1-2 TRBV15 . . CATSRDVEGSGYTF TGTGCCACCAGCAGAGATGTGGAGGGTTCTGGCTACACCTTC
13 TRBJ2-7 TRBV6-5 . . CASSYLGAYEQYF TGTGCCAGCAGTTATCTGGGAGCCTACGAGCAGTACTTC
15 TRBJ1-5 TRBV18 TRBD1 . CASSPPGGGNQPQHF TGTGCCAGCTCACCCCCAGGGGGGGGCAATCAGCCCCAGCATTTT
16 TRBJ2-2 TRBV2 . . CASSGRPSENTGELFF TGTGCCAGCAGTGGTCGGCCTAGCGAAAACACCGGGGAGCTGTTTTTT
11 TRBJ1-2 TRBV20-1 . . CSARENYGYTF TGCAGTGCTAGAGAAAACTATGGCTACACCTTC
15 TRBJ1-5 TRBV2 . . CASSDGRVYNQPQHF TGTGCCAGCAGTGATGGCAGGGTTTACAATCAGCCCCAGCATTTT
15 TRBJ1-4 TRBV5-4 . . CASSLAQGGGEKLFF TGTGCCAGCAGCTTGGCCCAGGGTGGAGGAGAAAAACTATTTTTT
13 TRBJ1-2 TRBV12-3/TRBV12-4 TRBD1 once CASTTGTVYGYTF TGTGCCAGCACCACCGGGACAGTCTATGGCTACACCTTC
13 TRBJ2-1 TRBV24-1 . few CATSHGVGDEQFF TGTGCCACCAGTCACGGGGTCGGGGATGAGCAGTTCTTC
14 TRBJ1-2 TRBV5-1 . . CASSLDRGYYGYTF TGCGCCAGCAGCTTGGATAGGGGTTACTATGGCTACACCTTC
12 TRBJ2-5 TRBV7-6 . . CASSGGDKTQYF TGTGCCAGCAGCGGGGGGGACAAGACCCAGTACTTC
12 TRBJ1-2 TRBV27 . . CASGTVYYGYTF TGTGCCAGCGGAACCGTTTACTATGGCTACACCTTC
15 TRBJ1-6 TRBV6-1 . . CASSEWQSYNSPLHF TGTGCCAGCAGTGAATGGCAATCCTATAATTCACCCCTCCACTTT
14 TRBJ1-1 TRBV5-1 . . CASSLYRENTEAFF TGCGCCAGCAGCTTATACAGGGAGAACACTGAAGCTTTCTTT
14 TRBJ2-5 TRBV9 TRBD2 many CASSVTSGGETQYF TGTGCCAGCAGCGTAACTAGCGGGGGAGAGACCCAGTACTTC
18 TRBJ2-1 TRBV4-2 TRBD2 . CASSQELLGLAAGNEQFF TGTGCCAGCAGCCAAGAGCTTTTAGGGCTAGCGGCAGGGAATGAGCAGTTCTTC
16 TRBJ2-2 TRBV19 . . CASSIRTPGLGGELFF TGTGCCAGTAGTATAAGGACCCCCGGTCTTGGCGGGGAGCTGTTTTTT